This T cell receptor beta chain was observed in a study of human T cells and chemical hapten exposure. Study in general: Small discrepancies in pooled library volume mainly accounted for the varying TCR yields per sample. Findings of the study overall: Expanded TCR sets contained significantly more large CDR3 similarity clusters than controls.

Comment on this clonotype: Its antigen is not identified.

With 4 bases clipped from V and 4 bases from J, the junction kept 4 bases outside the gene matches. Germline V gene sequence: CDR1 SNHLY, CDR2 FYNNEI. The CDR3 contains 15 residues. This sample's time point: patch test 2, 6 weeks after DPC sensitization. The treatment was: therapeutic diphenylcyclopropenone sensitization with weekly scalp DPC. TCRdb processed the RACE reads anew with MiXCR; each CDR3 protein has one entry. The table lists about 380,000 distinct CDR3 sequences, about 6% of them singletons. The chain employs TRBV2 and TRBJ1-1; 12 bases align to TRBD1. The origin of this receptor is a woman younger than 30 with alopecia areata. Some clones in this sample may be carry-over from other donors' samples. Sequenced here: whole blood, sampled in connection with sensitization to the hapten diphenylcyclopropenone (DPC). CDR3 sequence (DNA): TGTGCCAGCAGTGGGGGACAGGGGGCCGGCACTGAAGCTTTCTTT. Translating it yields CASSGGQGAGTEAFF.